The T cell receptor (beta chain) described here comes from a study of radiation and T cells in renal cell carcinoma. The time point: blood 4 weeks post-SBRT, at nephrectomy. Described treatment: 15 Gy SBRT to primary tumor, nephrectomy 4 weeks later. Nephrectomy followed 15 Gy stereotactic body radiation by 4 weeks. Serial blood draws occurred at baseline and 2 and 4 weeks post-SBRT. Clear cell pathology was present in this patient's renal cell carcinoma. Trimming left V 0 bases short and J 2 bases short, with 9 bases between. The CDR3 sequence is 15 residues long. CDR1 and CDR2 (germline): LGHNA, YSLEER. Findings and caveats of the study: In blood, top tumor clones expanded by 2 weeks, shrinking by 4.

A note on this clone: Antigen specificity is unknown.

Profiled with immunoSEQ multiplex PCR; TCRdb holds only in-frame clones, not every one. The sample has 150,000 or so clones; about 88% are singletons. The genes are TRBV4-3 and TRBJ2-3, with D possibly TRBD2 on 6 matching bases. The origin of this receptor is a woman between 50 and 59 years old with renal cell carcinoma. The sample was blood, taken from a patient whose treatment included radiotherapy and nephrectomy. The CDR3 region is CASSQERGITDTQYF. In nucleotides, the CDR3 is TGCGCCAGCAGCCAAGAACGGGGGATCACAGATACGCAGTATTTT.